This entry lists 6 T cell receptor beta chains sequenced from one sample in a study of early T cells in non-severe SARS-CoV-2 infection. TCRdb reanalysed the 5' RACE reads using MiXCR and keeps one entry per CDR3 protein. The table includes roughly 62,000 distinct CDR3 sequences, roughly 8% detected once. Material: whole blood. The source of these receptors is an adult who was a healthcare worker with PCR-confirmed SARS-CoV-2 infection or an uninfected control (not recorded which).

About this clonotype itself: Since a much larger clone is just one base distant, this may be a read error. This chain connects TRBV30 to TRBJ1-1; D remains unclear. Per germline, CDR1 GTSNPN and CDR2 SVGIG (reference sequence). The CDR3 covers 13 residues. V gave up 3 bases and J gave up 7 bases, with 15 bases separating them. The CDR3 is CAWSFRSSGEAFF. The CDR3 bases are TGTGCCTGGAGCTTCAGGTCGTCGGGTGAAGCTTTCTTT.

The chain carries TRBV30 and TRBJ2-5, with 12 bases fitting TRBD2. V was pared by 0 bases and J by 3 bases, with 8 bases of the junction left unmatched. The CDR3 consists of 17 residues. The germline V gene has CDR1 GTSNPN and CDR2 SVGIG (reference sequence). The CDR3 bases are TGTGCCTGGAGTGTGGCACAACTAGCGGGAGGCAAAGAGACCCAGTACTTC. It is translated as CAWSVAQLAGGKETQYF.

A few counts support this clonotype. This chain connects TRBV9 to TRBJ1-1; D is unclear. In germline, CDR1 is SGDLS, CDR2 YYNGEE. The CDR3 has 13 residues. The ends were cut back, 0 bases at V and 11 bases at J, with 14 bases in the middle. The CDR3 region is CASSVVDSTEAFF. The CDR3 DNA sequence: TGTGCCAGCAGCGTAGTTGATAGCACGGAGGCTTTCTTT.

This clonotype was detected ten times or more. The chain is built from TRBV14 and TRBJ2-7; D is ambiguous. Trimming pared 5 bases from V and 5 bases from J, leaving 16 bases between. The CDR3 consists of 14 residues. The germline V gene encodes CDR1 SGHDN and CDR2 FVKESK. CDR3 residues: CASSKVSFWDEQYF. DNA of the CDR3: TGTGCCAGCAGCAAGGTCTCCTTTTGGGACGAGCAGTACTTC.

This clonotype showed up many times. The chain has TRBV11-1 and TRBJ2-7; 13 positions agree with TRBD2. There are 16 residues in the CDR3. Germline loops: CDR1 SGHAT, CDR2 FQDESV (reference sequence). V lost 3 bases and J lost 6; bases outside the gene matches: 8. The CDR3: CASSFLGTSGMGEQYF. CDR3 DNA sequence: TGTGCCAGCAGCTTCCTTGGGACTAGCGGGATGGGCGAGCAGTACTTC.

The genes are TRBV5-1 and TRBJ1-2, with D uncertain. The CDR3 totals 13 residues. CDR1 is SGHRS and CDR2 is YFSETQ in the germline V gene. V gave up 4 bases and J gave up 4 bases, with 11 bases separating them. CDR3 in DNA: TGCGCCAGCAGCCCAATTGGTTTCTATGGCTACACCTTC. It is translated as CASSPIGFYGYTF.